Given below is one T cell receptor (beta chain) in context. The antigen remains unidentified. The sample has other DNA sequences that encode this CDR3 too. This record belongs to a study of graft-versus-host responses after intestinal transplantation. Sequencing was performed with immunoSEQ multiplex PCR; in TCRdb, only in-frame clones are kept and a portion is missing. The sample consists of under 100,000 clones, around 93% of them appearing once. Germline CDR1 MNHEY, CDR2 SVGAGI. Trimming cost V 4 bases and J 8 bases, with 11 bases left between them. The CDR3 contains 13 residues. Sequencing used unstimulated CD8+ T cells sorted from spleen or lymph node cells, obtained before transplant. The V call is TRBV6-5, the J call TRBJ2-2; D unresolved. The source of this sequence is a human donor who was the organ donor for an intestinal transplant. The CDR3 spells CASSSPLTGELFF. The CDR3 nucleotides read TGTGCCAGCAGTTCGCCACTCACTGGGGAGCTGTTTTTT.